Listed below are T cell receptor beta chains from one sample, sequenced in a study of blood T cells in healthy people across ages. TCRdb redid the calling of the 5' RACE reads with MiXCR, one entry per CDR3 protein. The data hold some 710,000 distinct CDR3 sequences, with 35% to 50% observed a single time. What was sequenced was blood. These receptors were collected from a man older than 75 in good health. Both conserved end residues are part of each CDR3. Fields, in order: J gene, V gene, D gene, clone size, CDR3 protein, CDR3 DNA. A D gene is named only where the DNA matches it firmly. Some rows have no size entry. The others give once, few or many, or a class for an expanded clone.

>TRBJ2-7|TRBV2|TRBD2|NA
CASSAGAFGEQYF
TGTGCCAGTTCAGCGGGAGCGTTTGGCGAGCAGTACTTC
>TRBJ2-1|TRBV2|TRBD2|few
CASSGGLAFNEQFF
TGTGCCAGCAGTGGGGGACTAGCGTTCAATGAGCAGTTCTTC
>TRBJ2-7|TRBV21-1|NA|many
CASSKAKIPTGTSPVGQYF
TGTGCCAGCAGCAAAGCCAAGATTCCCACCGGGACTAGCCCAGTCGGGCAGTACTTC
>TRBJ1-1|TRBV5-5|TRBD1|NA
CASSSTGQGTEAFF
TGTGCCAGCAGCTCAACGGGACAGGGCACTGAAGCTTTCTTT
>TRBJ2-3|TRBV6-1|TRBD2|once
CTSSAAGIGTDTQYF
TGTACCAGCAGTGCAGCGGGAATTGGTACAGATACGCAGTATTTT
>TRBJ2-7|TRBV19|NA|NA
CASSTARTDSYEQYF
TGTGCCAGTAGTACGGCTAGGACGGATTCCTACGAGCAGTACTTC
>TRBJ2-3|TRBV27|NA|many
CASSLKAATDTQYF
TGTGCCAGCAGTTTGAAGGCAGCGACAGATACGCAGTATTTT
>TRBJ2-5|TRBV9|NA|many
CASSGGYQETQYF
TGTGCCAGCAGTGGCGGCTATCAAGAGACCCAGTACTTC
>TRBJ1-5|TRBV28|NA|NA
CASNWQPQHF
TGTGCCAGCAATTGGCAGCCCCAGCATTTT
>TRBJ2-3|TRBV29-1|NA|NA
CSVTGPAGTDTQYF
TGCAGCGTAACAGGACCAGCGGGCACAGATACGCAGTATTTT
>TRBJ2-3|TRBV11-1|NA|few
CASSLRTATSTDTQYF
TGTGCCAGCAGCTTGCGGACGGCGACTAGCACAGATACGCAGTATTTT
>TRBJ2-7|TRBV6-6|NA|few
CAAALADRYEQYF
TGTGCCGCGGCGTTAGCCGACAGGTACGAGCAGTACTTC
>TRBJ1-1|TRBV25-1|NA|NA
CASSERQVNTEAFF
TGTGCCAGCAGTGAAAGACAGGTTAACACTGAAGCTTTCTTT
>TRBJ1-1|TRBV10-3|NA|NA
CAISALGNTEAFF
TGTGCCATCAGTGCCTTGGGGAACACTGAAGCTTTCTTT
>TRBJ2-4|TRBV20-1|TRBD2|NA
CSAPISGRAKNIQYF
TGCAGTGCCCCTATTAGCGGGAGGGCTAAAAACATTCAGTACTTC
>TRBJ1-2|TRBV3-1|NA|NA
CASSPRDTPNYGYTF
TGTGCCAGCAGCCCCCGGGACACCCCTAACTATGGCTACACCTTC
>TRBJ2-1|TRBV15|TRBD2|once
CATGRLAGGLMDNEQFF
TGTGCCACCGGCAGGCTAGCGGGAGGGCTAATGGACAATGAGCAGTTCTTC
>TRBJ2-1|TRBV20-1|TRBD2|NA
CSARAGGTLDEQFF
TGCAGTGCTCGCGCGGGGGGGACTCTGGATGAGCAGTTCTTC
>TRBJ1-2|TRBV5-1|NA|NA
CASSLVTAVSNYGYTF
TGCGCCAGCAGCTTGGTAACGGCCGTTTCTAACTATGGCTACACCTTC
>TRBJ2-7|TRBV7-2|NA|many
CASSLASQDSYEQYF
TGTGCCAGCAGCTTAGCGTCCCAGGACTCCTACGAGCAGTACTTC
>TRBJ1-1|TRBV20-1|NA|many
CSARQSGRGLTEAFF
TGCAGTGCTAGGCAGTCCGGCAGGGGCTTAACTGAAGCTTTCTTT
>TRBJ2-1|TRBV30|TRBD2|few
CAWSAGGSNSGRTYNEQFF
TGTGCCTGGAGTGCCGGAGGGAGTAATAGCGGGAGGACATACAATGAGCAGTTCTTC
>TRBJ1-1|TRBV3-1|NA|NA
CASSFRQDLNTEAFF
TGTGCCAGCAGCTTTCGACAGGACTTGAACACTGAAGCTTTCTTT
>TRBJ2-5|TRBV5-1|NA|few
CASSLRTAQETQYF
TGCGCCAGCAGCCTGCGGACAGCTCAAGAGACCCAGTACTTC
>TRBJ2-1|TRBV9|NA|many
CASSLGDPYNEQFF
TGTGCCAGCAGCCTCGGGGACCCCTACAATGAGCAGTTCTTC
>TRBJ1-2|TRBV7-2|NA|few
CASSLHGQYGYTF
TGTGCCAGCAGCTTACACGGACAGTATGGCTACACCTTC
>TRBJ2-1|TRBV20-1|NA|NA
CSASRRNYNEQFF
TGCAGTGCTTCCCGACGCAACTACAATGAGCAGTTCTTC
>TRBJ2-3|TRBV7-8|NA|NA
CASRLGELTDTQYF
TGTGCCAGCAGACTCGGGGAATTAACAGATACGCAGTATTTT
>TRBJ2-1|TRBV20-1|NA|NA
CSATTGRQGTQFF
TGCAGTGCCACTACAGGGCGTCAAGGGACCCAGTTCTTC
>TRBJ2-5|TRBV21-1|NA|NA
CVGRREGPWEQYF
TGTGTAGGTCGGCGGGAGGGCCCTTGGGAGCAGTACTTC
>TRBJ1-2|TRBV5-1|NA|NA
CASSLSGGQNYGYTF
TGCGCCAGCAGCTTGAGTGGGGGGCAGAACTATGGCTACACCTTC
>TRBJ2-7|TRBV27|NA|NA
CASSSQGSYEQYF
TGTGCCAGCAGTTCACAGGGATCCTACGAGCAGTACTTC
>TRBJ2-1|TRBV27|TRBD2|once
CASSVISGSEQFF
TGTGCCAGCAGTGTAATAAGCGGGAGTGAGCAGTTCTTC
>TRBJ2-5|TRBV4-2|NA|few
CASSQPGQETQYF
TGTGCCAGCAGCCAGCCGGGGCAAGAGACCCAGTACTTC
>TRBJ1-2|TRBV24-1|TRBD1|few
CATSDRGQGYGYTF
TGTGCCACCAGTGACAGGGGACAGGGCTATGGCTACACCTTC
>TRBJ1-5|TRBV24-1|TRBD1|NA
CATSETTGIGDQPQHF
TGTGCCACCAGTGAGACGACAGGGATAGGCGATCAGCCCCAGCATTTT
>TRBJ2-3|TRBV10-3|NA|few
CAIESHENTQYF
TGTGCCATCGAATCCCATGAGAATACGCAGTATTTT
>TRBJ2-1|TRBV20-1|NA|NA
CSARGALSVSNEQFF
TGCAGTGCTAGAGGGGCCCTTAGTGTGAGCAATGAGCAGTTCTTC
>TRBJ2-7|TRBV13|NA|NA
CASSLKWAVNSEQYF
TGTGCCAGCAGCTTAAAGTGGGCGGTCAATTCCGAGCAGTACTTC
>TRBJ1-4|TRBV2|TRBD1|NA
CASSPMVGTGEKLFF
TGTGCCAGCTCCCCCATGGTCGGGACAGGGGAAAAACTGTTTTTT
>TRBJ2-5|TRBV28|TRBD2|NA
CASSSYGGRFQETQYF
TGTGCCAGCAGTTCCTACGGCGGGAGATTTCAAGAGACCCAGTACTTC
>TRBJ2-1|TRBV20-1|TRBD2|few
CSAREGLSVNNEQFF
TGCAGTGCTAGAGAGGGACTATCGGTGAACAATGAGCAGTTCTTC
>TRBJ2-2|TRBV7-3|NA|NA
CASSSLNGELFF
TGTGCCAGCAGCTCCCTAAACGGGGAGCTGTTTTTT
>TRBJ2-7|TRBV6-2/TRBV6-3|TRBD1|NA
CASSPLTGTAEYEQYF
TGTGCCAGCAGTCCATTGACAGGGACCGCCGAGTACGAGCAGTACTTC
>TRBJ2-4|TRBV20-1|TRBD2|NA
CSARDLRGRGIQYF
TGCAGTGCTAGAGATCTTCGTGGGAGGGGCATTCAGTACTTC
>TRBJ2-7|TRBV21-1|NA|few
CASSKNLIILGTTYYEQYF
TGTGCCAGCAGCAAAAATTTAATAATATTAGGGACAACATACTACGAGCAGTACTTC
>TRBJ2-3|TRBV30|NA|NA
CAWSVGSEGDTQYF
TGTGCCTGGAGTGTAGGGAGCGAAGGAGATACGCAGTATTTT
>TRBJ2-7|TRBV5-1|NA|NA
CASSLGGDPYEQYF
TGCGCCAGCAGCTTGGGCGGTGACCCCTACGAGCAGTACTTC
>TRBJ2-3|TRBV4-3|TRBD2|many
CASSQDVTSGREDTQYF
TGCGCCAGCAGCCAAGATGTTACTAGCGGGAGGGAAGATACGCAGTATTTT